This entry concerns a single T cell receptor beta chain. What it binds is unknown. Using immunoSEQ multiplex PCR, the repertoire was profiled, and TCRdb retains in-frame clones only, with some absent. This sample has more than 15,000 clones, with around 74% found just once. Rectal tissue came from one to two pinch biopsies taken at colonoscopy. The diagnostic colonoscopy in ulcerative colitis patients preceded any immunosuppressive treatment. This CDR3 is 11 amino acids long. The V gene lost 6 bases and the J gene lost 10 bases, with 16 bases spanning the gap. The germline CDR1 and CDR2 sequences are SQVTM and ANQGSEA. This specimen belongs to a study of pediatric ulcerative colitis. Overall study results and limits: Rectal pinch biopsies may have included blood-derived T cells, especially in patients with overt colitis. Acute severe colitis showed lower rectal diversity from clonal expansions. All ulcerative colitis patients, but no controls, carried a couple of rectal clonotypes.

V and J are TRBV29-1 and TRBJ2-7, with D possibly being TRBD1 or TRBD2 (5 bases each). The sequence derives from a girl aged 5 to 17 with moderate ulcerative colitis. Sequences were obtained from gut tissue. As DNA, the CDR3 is TGCAGCGTAGAACAGGCGGGCCGTCAGTACTTC. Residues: CSVEQAGRQYF.